This T cell receptor (beta chain) derives from a study of blood T cell repertoires in COVID-19. Study details: The United States, Italy and Spain were the sources of the acute and convalescent COVID-19 samples.

Method: immunoSEQ multiplex PCR; TCRdb's copy keeps in-frame clones and lacks some. The sample comprises 140,000 to 150,000 clones, around 90% of which are singletons, and less than 2% rests with the top ten. Looked up from germline, CDR1 is LNHDA and CDR2 is SQIVND (reference sequence). V lost 3 bases, J lost 4 bases, and 21 bases lay in between. CDR3 size: 17 residues. The TCR sequence derives from a man between 70 and 80 years old with acute or convalescent COVID-19. V gene TRBV19 combines with J gene TRBJ1-1; D perhaps matches TRBD1 (6 bases). The specimen was peripheral blood. CDR3 coding DNA: TGTGCCAGTAGTATCATTTTCTCGGGCAGGGGTTTCACTGAAGCTTTCTTT. Translated: CASSIIFSGRGFTEAFF.